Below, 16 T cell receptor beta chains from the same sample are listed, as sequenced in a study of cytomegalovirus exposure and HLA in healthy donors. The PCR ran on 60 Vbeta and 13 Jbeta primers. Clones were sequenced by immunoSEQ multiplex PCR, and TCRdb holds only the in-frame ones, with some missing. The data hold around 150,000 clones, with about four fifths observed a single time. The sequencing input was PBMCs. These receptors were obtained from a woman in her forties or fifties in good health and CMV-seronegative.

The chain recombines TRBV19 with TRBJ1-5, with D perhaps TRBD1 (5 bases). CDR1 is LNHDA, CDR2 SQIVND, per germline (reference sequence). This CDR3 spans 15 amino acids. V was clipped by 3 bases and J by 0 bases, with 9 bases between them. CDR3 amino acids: CASSIAGRSNQPQHF. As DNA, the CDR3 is TGTGCCAGTAGTATCGCAGGGCGTAGCAATCAGCCCCAGCATTTT. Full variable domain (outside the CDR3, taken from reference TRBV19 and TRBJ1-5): DGGITQSPKYLFRKEGQNVTLSCEQNLNHDAMYWYRQDPGQGLRLIYYSQIVNDFQKGDIAEGYSVSREKKESFPLTVTSAQKNPTAFYLCASSIAGRSNQPQHFGDGTRLSIL.

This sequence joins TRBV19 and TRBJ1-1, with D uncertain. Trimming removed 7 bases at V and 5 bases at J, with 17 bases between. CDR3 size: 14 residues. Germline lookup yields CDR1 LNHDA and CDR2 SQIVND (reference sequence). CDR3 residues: CASTARGVGTEAFF. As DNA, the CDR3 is TGTGCCAGTACGGCACGGGGTGTGGGGACTGAAGCTTTCTTT.

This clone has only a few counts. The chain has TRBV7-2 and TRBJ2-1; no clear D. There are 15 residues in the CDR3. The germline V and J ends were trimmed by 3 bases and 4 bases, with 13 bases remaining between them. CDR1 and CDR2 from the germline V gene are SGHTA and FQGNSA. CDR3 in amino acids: CASSFGLGKYNEQFF. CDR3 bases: TGTGCCAGCAGCTTTGGTCTAGGTAAATACAATGAGCAGTTCTTC.

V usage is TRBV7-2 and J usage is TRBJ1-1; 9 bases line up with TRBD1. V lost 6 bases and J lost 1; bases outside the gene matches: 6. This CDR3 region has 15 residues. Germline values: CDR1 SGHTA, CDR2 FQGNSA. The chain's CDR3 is CASRTTGGGNTEAFF. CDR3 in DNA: TGTGCCAGCAGAACGACAGGGGGAGGGAACACTGAAGCTTTCTTT. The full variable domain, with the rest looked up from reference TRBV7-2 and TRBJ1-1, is GAGVSQSPSNKVTEKGKDVELRCDPISGHTALYWYRQSLGQGLEFLIYFQGNSAPDKSGLPSDRFSAERTGGSVSTLTIQRTQQEDSAVYLCASRTTGGGNTEAFFGQGTRLTVV.

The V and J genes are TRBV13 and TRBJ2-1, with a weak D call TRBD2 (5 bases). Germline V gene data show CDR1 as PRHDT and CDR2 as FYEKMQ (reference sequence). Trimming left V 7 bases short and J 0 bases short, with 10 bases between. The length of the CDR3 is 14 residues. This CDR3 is CASTSRGSYNEQFF. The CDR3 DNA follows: TGTGCCAGCACCTCTCGGGGCTCCTACAATGAGCAGTTCTTC.

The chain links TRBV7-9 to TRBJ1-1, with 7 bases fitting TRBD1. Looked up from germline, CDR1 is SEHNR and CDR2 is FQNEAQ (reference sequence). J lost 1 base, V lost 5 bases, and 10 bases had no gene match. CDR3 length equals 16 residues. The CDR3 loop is CASSPVPGQKNTEAFF. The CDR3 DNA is TGTGCCAGCAGCCCAGTCCCGGGACAGAAGAACACTGAAGCTTTCTTT.

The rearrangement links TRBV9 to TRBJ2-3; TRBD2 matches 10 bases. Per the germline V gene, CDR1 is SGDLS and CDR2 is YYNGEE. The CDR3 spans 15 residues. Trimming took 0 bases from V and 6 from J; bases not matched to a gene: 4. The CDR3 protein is CASSVDLAGADTQYF. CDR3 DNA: TGTGCCAGCAGCGTAGATCTAGCGGGAGCTGATACGCAGTATTTT.

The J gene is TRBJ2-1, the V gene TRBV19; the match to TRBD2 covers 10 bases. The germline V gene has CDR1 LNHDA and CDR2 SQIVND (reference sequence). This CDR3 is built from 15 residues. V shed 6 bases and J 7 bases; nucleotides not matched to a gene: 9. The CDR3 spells CASSELAGLKNEQFF. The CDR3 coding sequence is TGTGCCAGTAGCGAACTAGCGGGATTAAAAAATGAGCAGTTCTTC.

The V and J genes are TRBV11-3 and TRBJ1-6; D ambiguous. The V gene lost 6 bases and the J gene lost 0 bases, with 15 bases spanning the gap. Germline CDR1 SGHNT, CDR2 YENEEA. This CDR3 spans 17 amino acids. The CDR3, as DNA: TGTGCCAGCAGATTAATGTCCGGGTTCTCCTATAATTCACCCCTCCACTTT. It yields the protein CASRLMSGFSYNSPLHF.

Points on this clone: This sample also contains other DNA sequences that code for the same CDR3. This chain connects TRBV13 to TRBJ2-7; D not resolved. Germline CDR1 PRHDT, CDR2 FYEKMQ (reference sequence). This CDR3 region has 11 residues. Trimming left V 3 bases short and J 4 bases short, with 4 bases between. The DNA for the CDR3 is TGTGCCAGCAGCTTGGCTTACGAGCAGTACTTC. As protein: CASSLAYEQYF.

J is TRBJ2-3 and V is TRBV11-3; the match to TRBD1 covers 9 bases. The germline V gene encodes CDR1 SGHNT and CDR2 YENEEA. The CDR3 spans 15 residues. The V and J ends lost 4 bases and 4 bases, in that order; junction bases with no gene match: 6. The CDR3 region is CASSSGQGSADTQYF. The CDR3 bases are TGTGCCAGCAGCTCCGGACAGGGGAGCGCAGATACGCAGTATTTT.

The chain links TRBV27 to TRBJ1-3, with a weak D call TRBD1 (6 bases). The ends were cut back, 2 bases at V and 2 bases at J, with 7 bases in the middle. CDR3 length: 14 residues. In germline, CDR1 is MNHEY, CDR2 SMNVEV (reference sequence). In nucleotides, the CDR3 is TGTGCCAGCAGTTTAACAGGGCCTGGAAACACCATATATTTT. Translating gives CASSLTGPGNTIYF.

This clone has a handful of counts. CDR3 sequence (DNA): TGTGCCAGCTCACAGGACAGGCGTGGCACTGAAGCTTTCTTT. As protein: CASSQDRRGTEAFF. The chain uses TRBV18 and TRBJ1-1; 7 bases are a match to TRBD1. V was pared by 4 bases and J by 4 bases, with 6 bases of the junction left unmatched. Germline lookup yields CDR1 KGHSH and CDR2 LQKENI. The CDR3 covers 14 residues. Variable domain in full (rest from reference TRBV18 and TRBJ1-1): NAGVMQNPRHLVRRRGQEARLRCSPMKGHSHVYWYRQLPEEGLKFMVYLQKENIIDESGMPKERFSAEFPKEGPSILRIQQVVRGDSAAYFCASSQDRRGTEAFFGQGTRLTVV.

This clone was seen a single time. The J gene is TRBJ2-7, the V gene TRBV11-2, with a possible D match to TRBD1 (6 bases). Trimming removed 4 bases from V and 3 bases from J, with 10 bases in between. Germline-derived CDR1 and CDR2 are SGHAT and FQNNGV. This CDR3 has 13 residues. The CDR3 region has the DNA TGTGCCAGCAGCTATGGACAGCTCTACGAGCAGTACTTC. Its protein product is CASSYGQLYEQYF.

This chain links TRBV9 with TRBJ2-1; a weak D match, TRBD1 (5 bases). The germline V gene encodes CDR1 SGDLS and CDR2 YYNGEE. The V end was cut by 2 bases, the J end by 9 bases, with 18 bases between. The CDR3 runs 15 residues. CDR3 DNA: TGTGCCAGCAGCGTTTGGGGCGTGCCTATCGGTGAGCAGTTCTTC. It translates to CASSVWGVPIGEQFF. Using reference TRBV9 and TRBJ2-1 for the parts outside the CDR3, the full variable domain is DSGVTQTPKHLITATGQRVTLRCSPRSGDLSVYWYQQSLDQGLQFLIQYYNGEERAKGNILERFSAQQFPDLHSELNLSSLELGDSALYFCASSVWGVPIGEQFFGPGTRLTVL.

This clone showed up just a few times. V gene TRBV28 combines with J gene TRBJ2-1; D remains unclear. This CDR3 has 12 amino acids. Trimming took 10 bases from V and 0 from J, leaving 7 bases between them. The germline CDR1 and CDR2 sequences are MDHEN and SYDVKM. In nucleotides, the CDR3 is TGTGCCACCCATCACTCCTACAATGAGCAGTTCTTC. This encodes CATHHSYNEQFF.